These T cell receptor beta chains were read from a single sample in a study of shared clonotypes between healthy human individuals. Profiling relied on immunoSEQ multiplex PCR, and the TCRdb table lists in-frame clones only, not all of them. This table holds 450,000 to 550,000 clones, 70% to 80% found once. The sample taken for sequencing was PBMCs. Receptors originate from a woman between 40 and 55 years old in good health. Some clones in this sample may be carry-over from other donors' samples. Both conserved end residues are part of each CDR3. A D gene is named only where the DNA matches it firmly. Where a row states a size, it is once, few, many or the class of an expanded clone; other rows omit it.

clone size	V gene	D gene	J gene	CDR3 protein	CDR3 DNA
once	TRBV29-1	TRBD1	TRBJ2-5	CSVGQGQETQYF	TGCAGCGTTGGACAGGGGCAAGAGACCCAGTACTTC
once	TRBV28	TRBD1	TRBJ1-1	CASSSGTGGTEAFF	TGTGCCAGCAGCTCAGGGACAGGGGGGACTGAAGCTTTCTTT
once	TRBV7-3	.	TRBJ2-1	CASSLGSYNEQFF	TGTGCCAGCAGCTTGGGCTCCTACAATGAGCAGTTCTTC
many	TRBV11-1	TRBD1	TRBJ2-3	CASSSTTDRVVDTQYF	TGTGCCAGCAGCTCGACCACGGACAGGGTGGTCGATACGCAGTATTTT
.	TRBV6-1	TRBD2	TRBJ2-1	CASSLGLGLNNEQFF	TGTGCCAGCAGCCTTGGACTAGGGCTAAACAATGAGCAGTTCTTC
few	TRBV28	.	TRBJ2-7	CASSSRESSYEQYF	TGTGCCAGCAGCAGTAGGGAGAGCTCCTACGAGCAGTACTTC
.	TRBV12-2	.	TRBJ1-5	CASHNGTVPFSNQPQHF	TGTGCAAGCCATAACGGGACAGTCCCTTTTAGCAATCAGCCCCAGCATTTT
.	TRBV11-3	.	TRBJ2-5	CASSLGSQAETQYF	TGTGCCAGCTCTCTAGGGAGCCAGGCGGAGACCCAGTACTTC
.	TRBV5-1	.	TRBJ1-2	CASSLERENYGYTF	TGCGCCAGCAGCTTGGAAAGAGAAAACTATGGCTACACCTTC
.	TRBV5-5	.	TRBJ1-5	CASSMVDNNQPQHF	TGTGCCAGCAGTATGGTGGACAACAATCAGCCCCAGCATTTT
.	TRBV27	.	TRBJ1-1	CASSLQRARTEAFF	TGTGCCAGCAGTTTACAACGGGCGCGCACTGAAGCTTTCTTT
.	TRBV28	.	TRBJ2-7	CASSLGGLYEQYF	TGTGCCAGCAGTTTAGGGGGGTTGTACGAGCAGTACTTC
few	TRBV7-6	TRBD2	TRBJ2-1	CASSSLQTSGNEQFF	TGTGCCAGCAGCTCACTTCAGACTAGCGGCAATGAGCAGTTCTTC
.	TRBV18	.	TRBJ2-5	CASSPNSARAETQYF	TGTGCCAGCTCACCTAACTCGGCCAGGGCAGAGACCCAGTACTTC
.	TRBV25-1	TRBD1	TRBJ2-3	CASSEWNRGTDTQYF	TGTGCCAGCAGTGAATGGAACAGGGGTACAGATACGCAGTATTTT
.	TRBV2	.	TRBJ2-1	CASSGLARYNEQFF	TGTGCCAGCAGTGGGTTAGCGCGATACAATGAGCAGTTCTTC
few	TRBV5-5	TRBD2	TRBJ2-1	CASSLDRTSGRHEQFF	TGTGCCAGCAGCTTGGATCGGACTAGCGGGAGACACGAGCAGTTCTTC